This TCR beta chain was documented in a study of blood T cell repertoires in COVID-19. The CDR3 consists of 14 residues. The V gene lost 0 bases and the J gene lost 8 bases, with 12 bases spanning the gap. CDR1 SGHDT and CDR2 YYEEEE come from the germline V gene. Authors' analysis steps: Reference gene primer amplification in the assay estimated nucleated cell counts. Method: immunoSEQ multiplex PCR; TCRdb's copy keeps in-frame clones and lacks some. V, J and clone size are those of that table, while D and trimming were read from the DNA. Among roughly 47,000 clones listed, 82% were seen once. This TCR came from a woman in her 70s with acute or convalescent COVID-19. Sequenced sample: peripheral blood. V gene TRBV5-6 combines with J gene TRBJ1-3; tentatively, D is TRBD1 (6 bases). CDR3 sequence: CASSLGRGSYTIYF. The CDR3, as DNA: TGTGCCAGCAGCTTGGGCAGGGGAAGTTACACCATATATTTT.